The T cell receptor beta chain under discussion was sequenced for a study of graft-versus-host responses after intestinal transplantation. Trimming at V came to 2 bases and at J to 5 bases, leaving 5 bases not matched to a gene. The CDR3 consists of 14 residues. Germline CDR1 is MNHEY and CDR2 is SMNVEV (reference sequence). Whole-study findings and limits: Present in recipient marrow, GvH clones included some that appeared first in ileum or blood.

The data were produced by immunoSEQ multiplex PCR, yet TCRdb's version contains in-frame clones alone and is incomplete. The table records approximately 37,000 clones, about 92% of them present only once. This clone occurred a few times. What it binds is not known. The chain uses TRBV27 and TRBJ1-2; 7 nucleotides agree with TRBD1. The starting material was PBMCs, obtained approximately 700 days after intestinal transplantation. The origin of this receptor is a human patient who received an intestinal transplant, so some T cells may come from the graft donor. This CDR3 is CASSLGGGRYGYTF. The CDR3 bases are TGTGCCAGCAGTTTAGGAGGGGGCCGTTATGGCTACACCTTC.